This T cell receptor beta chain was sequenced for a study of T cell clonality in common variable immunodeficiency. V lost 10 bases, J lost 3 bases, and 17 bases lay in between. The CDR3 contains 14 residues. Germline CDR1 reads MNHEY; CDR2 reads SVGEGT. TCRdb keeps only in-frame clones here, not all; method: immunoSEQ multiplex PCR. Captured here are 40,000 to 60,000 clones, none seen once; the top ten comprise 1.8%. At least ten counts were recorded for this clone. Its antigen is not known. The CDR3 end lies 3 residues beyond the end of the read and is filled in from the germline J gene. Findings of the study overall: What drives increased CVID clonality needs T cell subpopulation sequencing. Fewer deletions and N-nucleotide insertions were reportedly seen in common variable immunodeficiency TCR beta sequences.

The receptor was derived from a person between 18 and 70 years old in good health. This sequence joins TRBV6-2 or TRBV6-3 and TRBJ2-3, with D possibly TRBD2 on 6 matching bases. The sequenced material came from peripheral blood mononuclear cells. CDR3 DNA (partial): TGTGCCACCCTATCCGGGGGTTTTACAGATACG. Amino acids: CATLSGGFTDT. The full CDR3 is CATLSGGFTDTQYF.